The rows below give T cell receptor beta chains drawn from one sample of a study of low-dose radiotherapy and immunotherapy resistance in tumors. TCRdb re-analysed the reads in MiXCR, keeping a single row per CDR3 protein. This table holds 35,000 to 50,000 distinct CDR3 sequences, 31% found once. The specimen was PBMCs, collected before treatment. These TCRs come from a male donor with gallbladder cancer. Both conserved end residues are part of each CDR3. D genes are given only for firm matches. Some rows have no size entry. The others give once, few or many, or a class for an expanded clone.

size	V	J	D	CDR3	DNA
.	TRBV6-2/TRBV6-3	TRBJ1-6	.	CASSVYYSNSPLHF	TGTGCCAGCAGTGTATACTACTCGAATTCACCCCTCCACTTT
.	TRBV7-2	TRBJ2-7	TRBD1	CASSRDRVREQYF	TGTGCCAGCAGCCGGGACAGGGTGCGGGAGCAGTACTTC
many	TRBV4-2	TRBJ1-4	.	CASSRHVGEDRFF	TGTGCCAGCAGCCGTCATGTGGGGGAAGATCGGTTTTTT
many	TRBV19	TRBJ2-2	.	CASSILRGSTGELFF	TGTGCCAGTAGTATATTAAGGGGAAGCACCGGGGAGCTGTTTTTT
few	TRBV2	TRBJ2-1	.	CASSEPQGTDGLHRRQLSYNEQFF	TGTGCCAGCAGTGAACCGCAAGGGACGGACGGACTACACCGTCGACAGCTCTCCTACAATGAGCAGTTCTTC
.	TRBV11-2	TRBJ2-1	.	CASSDPNYNEQFF	TGTGCCAGCAGCGATCCGAACTACAATGAGCAGTTCTTC
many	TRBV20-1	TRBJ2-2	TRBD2	CSAWTSGGNTGELFF	TGCAGTGCATGGACTAGCGGGGGGAACACCGGGGAGCTGTTTTTT
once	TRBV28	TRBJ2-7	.	CASSSHGPYEQYF	TGTGCCAGCAGTTCCCACGGCCCCTACGAGCAGTACTTC
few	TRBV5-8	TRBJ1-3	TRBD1	CASSLGWTGAVGNTIYF	TGTGCCAGCAGCTTGGGCTGGACAGGAGCAGTTGGAAACACCATATATTTT
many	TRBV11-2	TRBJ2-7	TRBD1	CASSRIEGAPYEQYF	TGTGCCAGCAGCCGAATAGAGGGGGCACCCTACGAGCAGTACTTC
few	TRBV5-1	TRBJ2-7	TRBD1	CASSLRSTGGYEQYF	TGTGCCAGCAGCTTAAGATCGACAGGGGGCTACGAGCAGTACTTC
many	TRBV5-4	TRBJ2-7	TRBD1	CASSLAGTAYGQYF	TGTGCCAGCAGCTTGGCTGGGACAGCTTACGGGCAGTACTTC
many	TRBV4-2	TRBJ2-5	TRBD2	CASSQDRGVETQYF	TGTGCCAGCAGCCAAGATCGGGGGGTTGAGACCCAGTACTTC
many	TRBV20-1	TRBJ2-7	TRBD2	CSARDSGRGYSYEQYF	TGCAGTGCTAGAGATTCGGGGCGGGGGTATAGTTACGAGCAGTACTTC
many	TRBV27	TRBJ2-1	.	CASSLSRGHNEQFF	TGTGCCAGCAGTTTATCCCGCGGCCACAATGAGCAGTTCTTC
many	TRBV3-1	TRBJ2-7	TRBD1	CASSQGRTGGGYEQYF	TGTGCCAGCAGCCAAGGTAGGACAGGGGGCGGCTACGAGCAGTACTTC
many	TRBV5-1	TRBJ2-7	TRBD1	CASSPRQGGEQYF	TGCGCCAGCAGCCCCCGACAGGGTGGCGAGCAGTACTTC
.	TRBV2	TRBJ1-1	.	CASSGDGGRNTEAFF	TGTGCCAGCAGTGGGGATGGGGGCCGGAACACTGAAGCTTTCTTT
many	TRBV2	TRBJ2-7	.	CASSPRVAYEQYF	TGTGCCAGCAGCCCCAGGGTTGCTTACGAGCAGTACTTC
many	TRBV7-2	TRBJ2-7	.	CASSPRGLPYEQYF	TGTGCCAGCAGCCCCCGGGGGCTCCCCTACGAGCAGTACTTC
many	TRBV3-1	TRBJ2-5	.	CASSQVTLARETQYF	TGTGCCAGCAGCCAAGTAACCCTAGCGAGGGAGACCCAGTACTTC
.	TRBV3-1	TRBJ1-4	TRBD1	CASTPTGANEKLFF	TGTGCCAGCACGCCGACAGGGGCTAATGAAAAACTGTTTTTT
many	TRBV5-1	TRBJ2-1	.	CASSLGAEGYNEQFF	TGCGCCAGCAGCTTGGGGGCAGAGGGCTACAATGAGCAGTTCTTC
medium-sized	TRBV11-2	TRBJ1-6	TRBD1	CASSPGQGDSPLHF	TGTGCCAGCAGCCCCGGACAGGGCGATTCACCCCTCCACTTT
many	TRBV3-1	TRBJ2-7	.	CASSQWDGEGEQYF	TGTGCCAGCAGCCAATGGGACGGCGAGGGGGAGCAGTACTTC
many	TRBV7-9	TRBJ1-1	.	CASSLDYVLGEAFF	TGTGCCAGCAGCTTAGACTACGTATTAGGTGAAGCTTTCTTT
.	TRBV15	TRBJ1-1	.	CATSSSQGFTEAFF	TGTGCCACCAGCAGTTCGCAGGGATTCACTGAAGCTTTCTTT
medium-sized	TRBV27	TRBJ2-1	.	CASTTGSLNEQFF	TGCGCCAGCACCACGGGGTCACTCAATGAGCAGTTCTTC
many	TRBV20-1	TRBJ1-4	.	CSASPRGASTNEKLFF	TGCAGTGCTAGCCCGAGGGGCGCATCCACTAATGAAAAACTGTTTTTT
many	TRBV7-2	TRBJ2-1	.	CASSLVTVRNEQFF	TGTGCCAGCAGCTTAGTTACGGTCAGGAATGAGCAGTTCTTC
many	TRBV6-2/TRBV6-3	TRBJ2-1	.	CASSYEQGRYNEQFF	TGTGCCAGCAGTTACGAACAGGGACGGTACAATGAGCAGTTCTTC
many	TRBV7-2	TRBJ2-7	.	CASSSGGADYEQYF	TGTGCCAGCAGCTCGGGCGGGGCAGACTACGAGCAGTACTTC
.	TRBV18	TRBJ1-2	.	CASSTGQGLEGYTF	TGTGCCAGCTCAACGGGGCAGGGACTGGAAGGCTACACCTTC
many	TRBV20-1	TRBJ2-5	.	CSAKRRVEETQYF	TGCAGTGCTAAACGCAGGGTTGAGGAGACCCAGTACTTC
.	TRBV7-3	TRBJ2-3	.	CASSPFGTDTQYF	TGTGCCAGCAGCCCCTTCGGCACAGATACGCAGTATTTT
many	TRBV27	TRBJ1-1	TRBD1	CASTLTGASTEAFF	TGTGCCAGCACCTTGACAGGGGCTTCCACTGAAGCTTTCTTT
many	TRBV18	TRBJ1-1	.	CASSSLRGTEAFF	TGTGCCAGCTCATCACTCAGGGGAACTGAAGCTTTCTTT
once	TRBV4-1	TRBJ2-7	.	CASSQGSGATYEQYF	TGCGCCAGCAGCCAAGGTTCGGGAGCCACCTACGAGCAGTACTTC
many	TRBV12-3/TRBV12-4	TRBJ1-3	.	CASSLRKDSGNTIYF	TGTGCCAGCAGTTTACGAAAAGACTCTGGAAACACCATATATTTT
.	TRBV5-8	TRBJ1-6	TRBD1	CASSGGQGTSPLHF	TGTGCCAGCAGTGGGGGACAGGGCACTTCACCCCTCCACTTT
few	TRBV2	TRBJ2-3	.	CASSLEYSTDTQYF	TGTGCCAGCAGTTTGGAATACAGCACAGATACGCAGTATTTT
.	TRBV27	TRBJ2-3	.	CASSSASAGLTDTQYF	TGTGCCAGCAGTTCGGCGAGCGCGGGGCTCACAGATACGCAGTATTTT
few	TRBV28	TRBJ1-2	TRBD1	CASSNYFPDRGQGGSGYTF	TGTGCCAGCAGCAACTACTTTCCCGACCGAGGACAGGGGGGGTCTGGCTACACCTTC
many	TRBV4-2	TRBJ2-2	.	CASSQAANTGELFF	TGTGCCAGCAGCCAAGCGGCGAACACCGGGGAGCTGTTTTTT
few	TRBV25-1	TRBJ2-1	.	CASRRGDEQFF	TGTGCCAGCAGAAGGGGGGACGAGCAGTTCTTC